The 20 T cell receptor beta chains presented below share a single source sample, sequenced in a study of cytomegalovirus exposure and HLA in healthy donors. Primers for the PCR totalled 60 Vbeta and 13 Jbeta. The assay was immunoSEQ multiplex PCR, and TCRdb's table has in-frame clones only and misses some. The sample holds 25,000 to 30,000 clones, approximately 70% seen once. Sequences were obtained from PBMCs. Source of these receptors: a woman in her 50s in good health and CMV-seronegative.

The gene calls are TRBV4-1 and TRBJ1-5; 8 bases are shared with TRBD1. Germline V gene sequence: CDR1 MGHRA, CDR2 YSYEKL. The CDR3 length is 19 residues. V shed 1 base and J 6 bases; nucleotides not matched to a gene: 17. The DNA for the CDR3 is TGCGCCAGCAGCCAAGGGACAGGGAAGCCTACGTATGAGGTTCAGCCCCAGCATTTT. It translates to CASSQGTGKPTYEVQPQHF.

The sample holds a few counts of this clone. V usage is TRBV29-1 and J usage is TRBJ2-7; TRBD1 matches 8 bases. With 6 bases clipped from V and 11 bases from J, the junction kept 9 bases outside the gene matches. The CDR3 runs 11 residues. CDR1 and CDR2 (germline): SQVTM, ANQGSEA. The CDR3: CSVRERGQEYF. The CDR3 nucleotides read TGCAGCGTCCGGGAAAGGGGACAGGAGTACTTC.

The chain is built from TRBV5-6 and TRBJ2-7, with 8 positions matching TRBD1. In germline, CDR1 is SGHDT, CDR2 YYEEEE. Trimming removed 0 bases from V and 6 bases from J; junction bases left unmatched: 11. The CDR3 contains 16 residues. The chain's CDR3 is CASSLGQGFNVGEQYF. In DNA form, the CDR3 reads TGTGCCAGCAGCTTGGGACAGGGGTTTAACGTCGGCGAGCAGTACTTC.

The gene calls are TRBV9 and TRBJ1-2; D call uncertain. The V gene lost 7 bases and the J gene lost 5 bases, with 9 bases spanning the gap. In germline, CDR1 is SGDLS, CDR2 YYNGEE. CDR3 length: 11 amino acids. The DNA of the CDR3 is TGTGCCAGCGGTAGCGGGTATGGCTACACCTTC. This codes for CASGSGYGYTF.

The chain recombines TRBV4-1 with TRBJ2-5; TRBD2 is a possible D gene (5 bases). The DNA matches TRBJ2-7 better at its end, which makes the J call doubtful. The CDR3 covers 15 residues. Germline CDR1 reads MGHRA; CDR2 reads YSYEKL. CDR3 sequence: CASSQGGRGSYEQYF. For the CDR3, the DNA is TGCGCCAGCAGCCAAGGAGGGAGAGGCTCCTACGAGCAGTACTTC.

The chain links TRBV5-4 to TRBJ2-1; 16 nucleotides line up with TRBD2. V shed 2 bases, J shed 11 bases, and the junction held 4 bases outside the gene matches. The CDR3 totals 15 residues. Germline-derived CDR1 and CDR2 are SGHNT and YYREEE (reference sequence). The CDR3 DNA reads as TGTGCCAGCAGCTTCGGGACTAGCGGGAGGGCCCAGCAGTTCTTC. This gives the protein CASSFGTSGRAQQFF.

This clone occurred once. The chain is built from TRBV29-1 and TRBJ2-3, with TRBD2 matching 8 bases. The germline CDR1 and CDR2 sequences are SQVTM and ANQGSEA. The length of the CDR3 is 14 residues. V dropped 3 bases and J dropped 4; count of bases not matched to a gene: 6. The CDR3 DNA reads as TGCAGCGTTGAGGGGGGACTAGACGCAGATACGCAGTATTTT. This translates into CSVEGGLDADTQYF.

There are a few counts of this clone. The chain recombines TRBV6-5 with TRBJ2-5; 11 positions agree with TRBD2. The germline V gene encodes CDR1 MNHEY and CDR2 SVGAGI. The CDR3 sequence is 15 residues long. With V trimmed by 6 bases and J by 5 bases, 8 bases remained unmatched. CDR3 amino acids: CASRRLAGGAETQYF. The CDR3 DNA is TGTGCCAGCAGGCGGCTAGCGGGGGGAGCGGAGACCCAGTACTTC.

The chain combines TRBV11-2 with TRBJ1-1; D is possibly TRBD1 (6 bases). Trimming took off 2 bases at V and 1 base at J, with 11 bases between the two ends. Germline lookup yields CDR1 SGHAT and CDR2 FQNNGV. The length of the CDR3 is 15 residues. CDR3 region: CASSLREGGNTEAFF. CDR3 in DNA: TGTGCCAGCAGCTTACGGGAGGGGGGGAACACTGAAGCTTTCTTT.

This chain connects TRBV6-1 to TRBJ1-1; 10 bases line up with TRBD1. Per the germline V gene, CDR1 is MNHNS and CDR2 is SASEGT. CDR3 size: 13 residues. V shed 8 bases and J 1 base; nucleotides not matched to a gene: 1. The chain's CDR3 is CASGDRGNTEAFF. CDR3 coding DNA: TGTGCCAGCGGGGACAGGGGGAACACTGAAGCTTTCTTT.

This chain connects TRBV29-1 to TRBJ1-1, with TRBD1 matching over 8 bases. Germline values: CDR1 SQVTM, CDR2 ANQGSEA. This CDR3 spans 14 amino acids. Trimming took 6 bases from V and 0 from J; bases not matched to a gene: 6. CDR3 residues: CSVGRTGLNTEAFF. Here the CDR3 DNA reads TGCAGCGTCGGTAGGACAGGGCTGAACACTGAAGCTTTCTTT.

By share, this clone ranks as medium-sized. The chain links TRBV7-8 to TRBJ2-1, with 14 bases matching TRBD2. This CDR3 is built from 14 residues. J lost 10 bases, V lost 6 bases, and 5 bases had no gene match. Germline CDR1 SGHVS, CDR2 FQNEAQ. In DNA form, the CDR3 reads TGTGCCAGCAGTCTGACTAGCGGGGGGGACGAGCAGTTCTTC. It is translated as CASSLTSGGDEQFF.

This clone was observed a handful of times. V and J are TRBV29-1 and TRBJ1-1, with TRBD1 identical over 7 bases. Germline V gene lookup returns CDR1 SQVTM and CDR2 ANQGSEA. J gave up 1 base and V 7 bases, and 6 bases lay outside the gene matches. The CDR3 consists of 13 residues. For the CDR3, the DNA is TGCAGCGCGCCGGGACAGAGGAACACTGAAGCTTTCTTT. Its protein product is CSAPGQRNTEAFF. The variable domain in full, completed from reference TRBV29-1 and TRBJ1-1, reads SAVISQKPSRDICQRGTSLTIQCQVDSQVTMMFWYRQQPGQSLTLIATANQGSEATYESGFVIDKFPISRPNLTFSTLTVSNMSPEDSSIYLCSAPGQRNTEAFFGQGTRLTVV.

V is TRBV7-9 and J is TRBJ2-1; 7 nucleotides match TRBD1. J was trimmed by 6 bases and V by 5 bases; bases with no gene match: 10. The CDR3 runs to 15 residues. CDR1 SEHNR and CDR2 FQNEAQ come from the germline V gene (reference sequence). The CDR3 nucleotides are TGTGCCAGCAGCCCCGGGACAGAGACATTCAATGAGCAGTTCTTC. It is translated as CASSPGTETFNEQFF.

The rearrangement joins TRBV27 to TRBJ2-1; 7 positions agree with TRBD2. Germline V gives CDR1 MNHEY, CDR2 SMNVEV (reference sequence). CDR3 size: 12 residues. Trimming took 8 bases from V and 10 from J; bases not matched to a gene: 8. In nucleotides, the CDR3 is TGTGCCAGCGGGACGGGAGGCGGCGAGCAGTTCTTC. It is translated as CASGTGGGEQFF.

This chain joins TRBV29-1 and TRBJ1-1; tentative D call: TRBD1 (5 bases). The CDR3 contains 12 residues. The V and J ends lost 4 bases and 6 bases respectively, with 12 bases between them. Germline CDR1 reads SQVTM; CDR2 reads ANQGSEA. The CDR3 DNA reads TGCAGCGTTGGCGGGGGGGAAGCTGAAGCTTTCTTT. Translating gives CSVGGGEAEAFF.

This clone has just a few counts. V is TRBV19 and J is TRBJ2-5; no definite D call. CDR1 is LNHDA, CDR2 SQIVND, per germline (reference sequence). V was clipped by 2 bases and J by 4 bases, with 2 bases between them. This CDR3 has 11 residues. The CDR3 coding sequence is TGTGCCAGTAGTATACGAGAGACCCAGTACTTC. This encodes CASSIRETQYF.

The J gene is TRBJ2-7, the V gene TRBV4-1, with 7 bases identical to TRBD2. The CDR3 runs 16 residues. CDR1 and CDR2 from the germline V gene are MGHRA and YSYEKL. With V trimmed by 1 base and J by 2 bases, 8 bases remained unmatched. CDR3: CASSQGGGRPPYEQYF. The CDR3 region has the DNA TGCGCCAGCAGCCAAGGGGGCGGGAGACCACCCTACGAGCAGTACTTC.

The genes are TRBV6-5 and TRBJ1-5, with unresolved D. Trimming pared 3 bases from V and 5 bases from J, leaving 8 bases between. Per germline, CDR1 MNHEY and CDR2 SVGAGI. The CDR3 length is 13 residues. The CDR3 loop is CASSYRGDQPQHF. CDR3 nucleotides: TGTGCCAGCAGTTATCGGGGAGATCAGCCCCAGCATTTT.

This clone was seen a single time. The gene calls are TRBV6-6 and TRBJ1-5; the match to TRBD1 covers 7 bases. There are 12 residues in the CDR3. Per the germline V gene, CDR1 is MNHNY and CDR2 is SVGAGI (reference sequence). After removal of 6 bases from V and 7 bases from J, the junction contained 3 bases not matched to a gene. The CDR3 DNA follows: TGTGCCAGCAGCGACAGGGTCCAGCCCCAGCATTTT. Amino acid sequence: CASSDRVQPQHF.